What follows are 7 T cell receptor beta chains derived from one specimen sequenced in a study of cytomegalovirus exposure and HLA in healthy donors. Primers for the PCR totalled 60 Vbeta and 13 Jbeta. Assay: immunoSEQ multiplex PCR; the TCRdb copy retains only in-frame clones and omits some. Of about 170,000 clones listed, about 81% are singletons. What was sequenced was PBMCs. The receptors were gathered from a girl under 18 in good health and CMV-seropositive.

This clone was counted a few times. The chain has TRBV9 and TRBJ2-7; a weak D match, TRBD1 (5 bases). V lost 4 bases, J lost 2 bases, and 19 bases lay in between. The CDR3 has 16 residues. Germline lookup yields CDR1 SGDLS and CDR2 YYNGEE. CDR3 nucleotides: TGTGCCAGCAGCACTTACAGGTTTGCCCCTACCTACGAGCAGTACTTC. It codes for CASSTYRFAPTYEQYF.

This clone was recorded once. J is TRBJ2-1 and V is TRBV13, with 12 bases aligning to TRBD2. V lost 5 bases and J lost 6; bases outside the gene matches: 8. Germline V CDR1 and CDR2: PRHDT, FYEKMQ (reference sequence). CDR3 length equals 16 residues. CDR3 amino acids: CASSRRLAGVPNEQFF. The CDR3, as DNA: TGTGCCAGCAGCCGACGACTAGCGGGAGTCCCCAATGAGCAGTTCTTC.

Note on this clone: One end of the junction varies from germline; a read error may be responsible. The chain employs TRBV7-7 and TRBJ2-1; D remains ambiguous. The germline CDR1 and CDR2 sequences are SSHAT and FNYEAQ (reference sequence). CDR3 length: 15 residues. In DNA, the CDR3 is TGTGCTAGCAGCTTTGCCCGCAGCTCCTACAATGAGCAGTTCTTC. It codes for CASSFARSSYNEQFF.

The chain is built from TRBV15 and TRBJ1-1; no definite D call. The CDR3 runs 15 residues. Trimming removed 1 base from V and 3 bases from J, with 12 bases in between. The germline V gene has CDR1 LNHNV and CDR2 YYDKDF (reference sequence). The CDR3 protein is CATSRGEGTHTEAFF. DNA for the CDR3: TGTGCCACCAGCAGAGGGGAGGGAACCCACACTGAAGCTTTCTTT.

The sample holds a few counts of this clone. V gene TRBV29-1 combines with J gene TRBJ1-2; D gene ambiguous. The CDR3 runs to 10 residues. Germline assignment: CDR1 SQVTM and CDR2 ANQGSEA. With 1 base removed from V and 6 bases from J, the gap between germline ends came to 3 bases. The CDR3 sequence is CSVEGDGYTF. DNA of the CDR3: TGCAGCGTTGAAGGAGATGGCTACACCTTC.

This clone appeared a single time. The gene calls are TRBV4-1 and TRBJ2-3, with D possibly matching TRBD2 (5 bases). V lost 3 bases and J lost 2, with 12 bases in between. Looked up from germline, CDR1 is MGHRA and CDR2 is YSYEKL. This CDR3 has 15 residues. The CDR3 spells CASSQRVGDTDTQYF. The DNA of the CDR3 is TGCGCCAGCAGCCAGAGGGTAGGTGACACAGATACGCAGTATTTT.

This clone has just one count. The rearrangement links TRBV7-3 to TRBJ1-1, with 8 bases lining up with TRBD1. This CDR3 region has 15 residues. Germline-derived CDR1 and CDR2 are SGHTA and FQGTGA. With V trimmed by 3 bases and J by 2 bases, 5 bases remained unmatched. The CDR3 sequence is CASSFTGGRNTEAFF. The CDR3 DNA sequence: TGTGCCAGCAGCTTCACAGGGGGGCGCAACACTGAAGCTTTCTTT.